This entry lists 7 T cell receptor beta chains sequenced from one sample in a study of blood T cell repertoires in COVID-19. Libraries were prepared by immunoSEQ multiplex PCR; TCRdb keeps only in-frame clonotypes and omits some of them. The table lists about 270,000 clones, just under 90% of them singletons. Sequencing was done on a sample of PBMCs or T cells enriched from blood (not recorded which). The source of these receptors is a woman under 40 with acute COVID-19.

This clone turned up a few times. This rearrangement joins TRBV5-1 to TRBJ2-7, with D possibly matching TRBD1 (6 bases). Germline CDR1 and CDR2: SGHRS and YFSETQ. The germline V and J ends were trimmed by 4 bases and 1 base, with 12 bases remaining between them. The CDR3 length is 14 residues. This CDR3 reads CASSTDSSSYEQYF. For the CDR3, the DNA is TGCGCCAGCAGCACGGACAGTTCATCCTACGAGCAGTACTTC.

The rearrangement joins TRBV28 to TRBJ1-1, with D tentatively TRBD1 (6 bases). This CDR3 is 12 amino acids long. V dropped 7 bases and J dropped 1 base, with 7 bases sitting between them. Germline V gene lookup returns CDR1 MDHEN and CDR2 SYDVKM. The CDR3 region has the DNA TGTGCCAGCATGGACAGGAACACTGAAGCTTTCTTT. As protein: CASMDRNTEAFF.

The rearrangement links TRBV7-2 to TRBJ2-7; D is perhaps TRBD2 (6 bases). The V end lost 3 bases, the J end lost 7 bases, and 16 bases lay between the germline ends. CDR1 SGHTA and CDR2 FQGNSA come from the germline V gene. The CDR3 has 14 amino acids. This CDR3 is CASSFSGGEGEQYF. The CDR3 region has the DNA TGTGCCAGCAGCTTTAGCGGTGGGGAAGGGGAGCAGTACTTC.

The chain employs TRBV13 and TRBJ2-7, with a tentative D call TRBD2 (5 bases). The CDR3 spans 16 residues. Per the germline V gene, CDR1 is PRHDT and CDR2 is FYEKMQ (reference sequence). Trimming left V 5 bases short and J 3 bases short, with 20 bases between. For the CDR3, the DNA is TGTGCCAGCAGCCCAGGAGGTGCGGGCAAAAACTACGAGCAGTACTTC. This codes for CASSPGGAGKNYEQYF.

The chain links TRBV27 to TRBJ2-7; TRBD2 is a possible D gene (6 bases). Deletions cut 3 bases from V and 2 bases from J, with 17 bases between. Germline loops: CDR1 MNHEY, CDR2 SMNVEV (reference sequence). The CDR3 has 16 amino acids. The CDR3 spells CASSFRSRGGTYEQYF. For the CDR3, the DNA is TGTGCCAGCAGTTTTAGGTCCCGGGGCGGGACCTACGAGCAGTACTTC.

This chain joins TRBV19 and TRBJ2-7; D is uncertain. Germline V gene sequence: CDR1 LNHDA, CDR2 SQIVND (reference sequence). The ends were cut back, 8 bases at V and 2 bases at J, with 16 bases in the middle. The CDR3 extends over 14 amino acids. The CDR3 reads CASSLGPGPYEQYF. In DNA, the CDR3 is TGTGCCAGTTCCCTTGGGCCCGGCCCCTACGAGCAGTACTTC.

This clone was seen once. The chain links TRBV4-1 to TRBJ2-3, with D perhaps matching TRBD1 (5 bases). V lost 3 bases and J 2 bases, leaving 12 bases between the germline ends. The germline V gene has CDR1 MGHRA and CDR2 YSYEKL. This CDR3 region has 15 residues. For the CDR3, the DNA is TGCGCCAGCAGCCAGTTGACAGAGACCACAGATACGCAGTATTTT. Translation gives CASSQLTETTDTQYF.